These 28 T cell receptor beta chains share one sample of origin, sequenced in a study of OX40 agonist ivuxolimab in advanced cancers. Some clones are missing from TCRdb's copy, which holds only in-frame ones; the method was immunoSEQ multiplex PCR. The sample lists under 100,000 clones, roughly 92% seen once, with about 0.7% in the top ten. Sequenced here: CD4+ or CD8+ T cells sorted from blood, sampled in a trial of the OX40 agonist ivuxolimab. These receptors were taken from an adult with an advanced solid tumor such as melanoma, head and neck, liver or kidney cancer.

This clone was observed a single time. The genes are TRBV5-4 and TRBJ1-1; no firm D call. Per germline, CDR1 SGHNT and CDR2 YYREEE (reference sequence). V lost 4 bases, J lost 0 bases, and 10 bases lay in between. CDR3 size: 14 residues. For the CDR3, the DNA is TGTGCCAGCAGCACGAGGCCCATGAACACTGAAGCTTTCTTT. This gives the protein CASSTRPMNTEAFF.

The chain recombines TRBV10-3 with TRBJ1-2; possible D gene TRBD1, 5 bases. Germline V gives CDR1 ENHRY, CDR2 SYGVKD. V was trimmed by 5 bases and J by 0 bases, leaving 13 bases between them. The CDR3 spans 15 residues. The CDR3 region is CAISIGDPSNYGYTF. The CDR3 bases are TGTGCCATCAGTATCGGGGACCCCTCTAACTATGGCTACACCTTC.

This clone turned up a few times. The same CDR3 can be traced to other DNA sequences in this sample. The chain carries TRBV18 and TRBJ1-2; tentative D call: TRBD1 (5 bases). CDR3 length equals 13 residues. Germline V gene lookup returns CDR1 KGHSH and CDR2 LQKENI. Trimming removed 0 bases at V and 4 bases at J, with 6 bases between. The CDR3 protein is CASSPPGGYGYTF. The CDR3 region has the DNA TGTGCCAGCTCACCACCCGGGGGCTATGGCTACACCTTC.

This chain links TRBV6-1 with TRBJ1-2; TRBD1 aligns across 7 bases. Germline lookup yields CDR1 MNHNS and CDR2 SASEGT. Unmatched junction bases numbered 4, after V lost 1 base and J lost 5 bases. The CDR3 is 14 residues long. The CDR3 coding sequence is TGTGCCAGCAGTGAAGGGACAGGATCTTATGGCTACACCTTC. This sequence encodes CASSEGTGSYGYTF.

The CDR3 region is CASSAIGTGGYTF. The DNA for the CDR3 is TGTGCCAGCAGTGCCATTGGGACAGGTGGCTACACCTTC. This chain connects TRBV6-5 to TRBJ1-2, with 8 bases fitting TRBD1. The CDR3 consists of 13 residues. V gave up 5 bases and J gave up 7 bases; unmatched junction bases: 6. Germline V gene sequence: CDR1 MNHEY, CDR2 SVGAGI.

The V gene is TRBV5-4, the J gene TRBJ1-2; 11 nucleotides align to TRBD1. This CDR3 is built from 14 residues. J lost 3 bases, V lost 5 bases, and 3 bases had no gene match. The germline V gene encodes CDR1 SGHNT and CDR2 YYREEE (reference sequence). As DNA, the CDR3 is TGTGCCAGCAGATGGACAGGGGGCGACTATGGCTACACCTTC. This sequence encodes CASRWTGGDYGYTF.

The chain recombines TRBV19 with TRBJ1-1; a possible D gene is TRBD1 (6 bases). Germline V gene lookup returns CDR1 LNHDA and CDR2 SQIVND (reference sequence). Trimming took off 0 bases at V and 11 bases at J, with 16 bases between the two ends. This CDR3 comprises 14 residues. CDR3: CASSIDRIGGLAFF. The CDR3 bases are TGTGCCAGTAGTATAGACCGGATTGGGGGGCTCGCTTTCTTT.

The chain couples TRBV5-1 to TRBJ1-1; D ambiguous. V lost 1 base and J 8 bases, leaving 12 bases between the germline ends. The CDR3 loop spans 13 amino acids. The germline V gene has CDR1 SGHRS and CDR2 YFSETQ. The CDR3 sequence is CASSLQDEVEAFF. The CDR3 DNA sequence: TGCGCCAGCAGCTTGCAGGATGAGGTAGAAGCTTTCTTT.

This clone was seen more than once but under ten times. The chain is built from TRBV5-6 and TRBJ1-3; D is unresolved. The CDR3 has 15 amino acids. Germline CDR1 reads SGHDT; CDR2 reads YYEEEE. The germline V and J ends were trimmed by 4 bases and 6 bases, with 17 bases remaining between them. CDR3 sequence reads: CASSVDLQIQNTIYF. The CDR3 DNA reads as TGTGCCAGCAGCGTGGACCTCCAGATCCAAAACACCATATATTTT.

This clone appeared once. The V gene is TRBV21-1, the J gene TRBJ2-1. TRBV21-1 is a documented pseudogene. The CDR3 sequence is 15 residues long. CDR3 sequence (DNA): TGTGCCAGCAGCAAAGGGCGCAGTTCCTACAATGAGCAGTTCTTC. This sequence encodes CASSKGRSSYNEQFF.

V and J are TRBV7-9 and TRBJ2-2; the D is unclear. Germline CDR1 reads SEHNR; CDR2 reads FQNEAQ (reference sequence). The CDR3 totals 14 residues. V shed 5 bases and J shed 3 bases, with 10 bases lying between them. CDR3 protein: CASSRDGYTGELFF. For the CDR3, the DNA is TGTGCCAGCAGCCGTGACGGCTACACCGGGGAGCTGTTTTTT.

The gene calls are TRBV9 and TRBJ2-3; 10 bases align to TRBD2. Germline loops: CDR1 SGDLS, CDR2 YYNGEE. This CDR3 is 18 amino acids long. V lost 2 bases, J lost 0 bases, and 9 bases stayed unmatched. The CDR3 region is CASSVGAGGRSSTDTQYF. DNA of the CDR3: TGTGCCAGCAGCGTCGGAGCGGGGGGGCGAAGTAGCACAGATACGCAGTATTTT.

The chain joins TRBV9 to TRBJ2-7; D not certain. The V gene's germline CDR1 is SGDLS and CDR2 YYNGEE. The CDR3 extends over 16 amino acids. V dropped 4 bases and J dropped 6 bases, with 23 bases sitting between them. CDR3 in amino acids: CASSPDAGRMTGEQYF. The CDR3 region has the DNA TGTGCCAGCAGCCCGGACGCCGGACGGATGACGGGCGAGCAGTACTTC.

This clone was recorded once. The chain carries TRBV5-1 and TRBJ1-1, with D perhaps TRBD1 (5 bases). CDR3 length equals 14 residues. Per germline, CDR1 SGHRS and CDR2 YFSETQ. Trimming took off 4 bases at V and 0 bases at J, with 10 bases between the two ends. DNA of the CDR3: TGCGCCAGCAGCCAGGGACTTATGAACACTGAAGCTTTCTTT. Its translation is CASSQGLMNTEAFF.

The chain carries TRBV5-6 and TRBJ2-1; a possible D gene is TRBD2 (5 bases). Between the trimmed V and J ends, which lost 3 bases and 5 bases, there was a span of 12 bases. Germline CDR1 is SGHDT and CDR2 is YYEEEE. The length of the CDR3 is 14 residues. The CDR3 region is CASSWGASNNEQFF. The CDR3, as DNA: TGTGCCAGCAGCTGGGGAGCTAGCAACAATGAGCAGTTCTTC.

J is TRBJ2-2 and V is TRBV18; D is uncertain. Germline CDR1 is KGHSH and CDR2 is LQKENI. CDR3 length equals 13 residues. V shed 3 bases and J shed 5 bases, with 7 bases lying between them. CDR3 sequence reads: CASSPAGTGELFF. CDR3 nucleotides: TGTGCCAGCTCACCGGCTGGGACCGGGGAGCTGTTTTTT.

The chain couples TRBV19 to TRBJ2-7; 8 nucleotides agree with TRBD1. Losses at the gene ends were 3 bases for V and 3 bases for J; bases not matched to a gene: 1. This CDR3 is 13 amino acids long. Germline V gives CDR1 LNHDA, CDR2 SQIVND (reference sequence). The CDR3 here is CASSMDRDYEQYF. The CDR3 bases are TGTGCCAGTAGTATGGACAGGGACTACGAGCAGTACTTC.

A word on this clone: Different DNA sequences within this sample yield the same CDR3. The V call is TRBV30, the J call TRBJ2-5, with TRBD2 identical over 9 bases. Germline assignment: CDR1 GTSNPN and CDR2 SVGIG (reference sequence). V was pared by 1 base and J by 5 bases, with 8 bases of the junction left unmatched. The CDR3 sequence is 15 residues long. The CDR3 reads CAWSERRGGGETQYF. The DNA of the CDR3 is TGTGCCTGGAGTGAAAGGCGGGGGGGCGGGGAGACCCAGTACTTC.

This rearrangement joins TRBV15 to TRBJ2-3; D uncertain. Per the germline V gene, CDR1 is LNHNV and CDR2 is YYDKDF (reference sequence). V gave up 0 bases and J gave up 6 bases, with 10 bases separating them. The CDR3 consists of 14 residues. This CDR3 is CATSRDLLVDTQYF. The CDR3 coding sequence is TGTGCCACCAGCAGAGATCTCCTCGTGGATACGCAGTATTTT. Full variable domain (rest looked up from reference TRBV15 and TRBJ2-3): DAMVIQNPRYQVTQFGKPVTLSCSQTLNHNVMYWYQQKSSQAPKLLFHYYDKDFNNEADTPDNFQSRRPNTSFCFLDIRSPGLGDTAMYLCATSRDLLVDTQYFGPGTRLTVL.

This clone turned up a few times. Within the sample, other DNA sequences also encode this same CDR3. CDR3 sequence: CASRGSTDTQYF. The CDR3 DNA reads as TGTGCCAGCAGGGGTTCCACAGATACGCAGTATTTT. This rearrangement joins TRBV2 to TRBJ2-3; D is unresolved. This CDR3 comprises 12 residues. The V gene's germline CDR1 is SNHLY and CDR2 FYNNEI. V lost 6 bases, J lost 2 bases, and 6 bases lay in between.

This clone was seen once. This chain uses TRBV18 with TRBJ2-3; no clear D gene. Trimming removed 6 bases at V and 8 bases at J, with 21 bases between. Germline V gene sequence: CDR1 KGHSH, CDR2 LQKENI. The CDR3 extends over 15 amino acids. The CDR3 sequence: CASSTGRSWIGTQYF. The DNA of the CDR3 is TGTGCCAGCTCTACGGGCCGGAGCTGGATTGGTACGCAGTATTTT.

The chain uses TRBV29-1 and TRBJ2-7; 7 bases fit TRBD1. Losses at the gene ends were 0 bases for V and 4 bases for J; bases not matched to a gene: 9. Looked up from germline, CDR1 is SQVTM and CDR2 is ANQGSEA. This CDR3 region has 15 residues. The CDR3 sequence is CSVEDRAGGHYEQYF. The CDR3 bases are TGCAGCGTTGAAGATCGAGCAGGGGGTCATTACGAGCAGTACTTC.

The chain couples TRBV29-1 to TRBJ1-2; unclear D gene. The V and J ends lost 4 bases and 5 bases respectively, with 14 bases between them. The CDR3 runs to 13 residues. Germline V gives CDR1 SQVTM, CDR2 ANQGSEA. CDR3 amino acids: CSVGGRSGYGYTF. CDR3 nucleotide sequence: TGCAGCGTTGGCGGGAGAAGTGGTTATGGCTACACCTTC.

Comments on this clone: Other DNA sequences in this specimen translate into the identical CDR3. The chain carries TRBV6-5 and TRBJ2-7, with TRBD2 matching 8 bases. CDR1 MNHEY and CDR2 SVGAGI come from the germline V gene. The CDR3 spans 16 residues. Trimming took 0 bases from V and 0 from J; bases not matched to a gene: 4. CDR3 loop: CASSYSGGRSSYEQYF. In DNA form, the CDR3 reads TGTGCCAGCAGTTACTCGGGCGGGAGGAGCTCCTACGAGCAGTACTTC.

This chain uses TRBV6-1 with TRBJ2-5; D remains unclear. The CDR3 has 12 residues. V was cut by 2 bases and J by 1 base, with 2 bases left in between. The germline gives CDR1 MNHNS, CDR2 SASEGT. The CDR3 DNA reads TGTGCCAGCAGTGAACTCCAAGAGACCCAGTACTTC. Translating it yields CASSELQETQYF.

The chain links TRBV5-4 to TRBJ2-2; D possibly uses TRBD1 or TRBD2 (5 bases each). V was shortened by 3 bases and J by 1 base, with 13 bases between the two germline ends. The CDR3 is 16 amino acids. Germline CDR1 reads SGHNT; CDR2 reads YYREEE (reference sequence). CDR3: CASSWGTPGNTGELFF. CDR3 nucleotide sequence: TGTGCCAGCAGCTGGGGGACGCCCGGGAACACCGGGGAGCTGTTTTTT.

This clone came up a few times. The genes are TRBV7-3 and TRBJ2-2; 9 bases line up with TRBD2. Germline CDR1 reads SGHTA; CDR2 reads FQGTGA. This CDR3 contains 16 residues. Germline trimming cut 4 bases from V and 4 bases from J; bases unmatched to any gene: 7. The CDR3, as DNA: TGTGCCAGCAGCTGGAGTCCTAGCGGGACCACCGGGGAGCTGTTTTTT. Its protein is CASSWSPSGTTGELFF.

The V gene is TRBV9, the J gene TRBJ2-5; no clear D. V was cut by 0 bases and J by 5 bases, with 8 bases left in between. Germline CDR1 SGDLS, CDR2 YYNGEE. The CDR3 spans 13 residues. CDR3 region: CASSVGGSETQYF. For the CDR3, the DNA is TGTGCCAGCAGCGTAGGTGGCAGCGAGACCCAGTACTTC.